The rows below give T cell receptor beta chains drawn from one sample of a study of blood T cell repertoires in COVID-19. Libraries were prepared by immunoSEQ multiplex PCR; TCRdb keeps only in-frame clonotypes and omits some of them. The table includes over 85,000 clones, nearly 90% detected once. The sequenced sample was peripheral blood. The receptor source for this set is a man aged 50 to 60 with active COVID-19. The CDR3 runs from the conserved cysteine through the conserved F or W. A D gene is named only where the DNA matches it firmly. Some rows mark clone size as missing; the rest say once, few, many or name a class of expanded clone.

V: TRBV6-2/TRBV6-3; J: TRBJ2-7; D: TRBD1; size: once; CDR3: CASSKGASVPKKQYF; DNA: TGTGCCAGCAGTAAGGGGGCGTCAGTTCCTAAAAAGCAGTACTTC
V: TRBV11-2; J: TRBJ1-2; D: NA; size: NA; CDR3: CASTSSRGPFLGYTF; DNA: TGTGCCAGCACCTCCTCCAGGGGACCCTTTCTCGGCTACACCTTC
V: TRBV24-1; J: TRBJ2-5; D: TRBD2; size: NA; CDR3: CATSSGTSGGEQETQYF; DNA: TGTGCCACCAGTTCTGGGACTAGCGGGGGGGAACAAGAGACCCAGTACTTC
V: TRBV7-2; J: TRBJ1-3; D: NA; size: NA; CDR3: CASSLRGKAGNTIYF; DNA: TGTGCCAGCAGCTTAAGGGGGAAGGCTGGAAACACCATATATTTT
V: TRBV7-9; J: TRBJ1-3; D: NA; size: NA; CDR3: CASSPLTGFSGNTIYF; DNA: TGTGCCAGCAGCCCGTTGACAGGCTTCTCTGGAAACACCATATATTTT
V: TRBV7-9; J: TRBJ2-1; D: NA; size: NA; CDR3: CASSTRLGVSYNEQFF; DNA: TGTGCCAGCAGCACCAGACTAGGGGTCTCCTACAATGAGCAGTTCTTC
V: TRBV20-1; J: TRBJ2-1; D: NA; size: NA; CDR3: CSASWGDEQFF; DNA: TGCAGTGCCTCTTGGGGGGATGAGCAGTTCTTC
V: TRBV11-2; J: TRBJ1-1; D: NA; size: NA; CDR3: CASSRNGSPGTEAFF; DNA: TGTGCCAGCAGCCGCAATGGGTCACCGGGAACTGAAGCTTTCTTT
V: TRBV7-3; J: TRBJ1-6; D: NA; size: NA; CDR3: CASSSQGLGNSPLHF; DNA: TGTGCCAGCAGCTCGCAGGGGCTGGGGAATTCACCCCTCCACTTT
V: TRBV6-5; J: TRBJ2-1; D: NA; size: NA; CDR3: CASSSDGEQFF; DNA: TGTGCCAGCAGCTCCGACGGGGAGCAGTTCTTC
V: TRBV6-5; J: TRBJ1-3; D: TRBD1; size: NA; CDR3: CASSYDRVTGNTIYF; DNA: TGTGCCAGCAGTTACGACAGGGTGACTGGAAACACCATATATTTT
V: TRBV2; J: TRBJ1-1; D: TRBD1; size: NA; CDR3: CASSGDRGETEAFF; DNA: TGTGCCAGCAGTGGAGACAGGGGAGAGACTGAAGCTTTCTTT
V: TRBV6-5; J: TRBJ1-5; D: NA; size: NA; CDR3: CASRPQGSNQPQHF; DNA: TGTGCCAGCAGGCCACAGGGTAGCAATCAGCCCCAGCATTTT
V: TRBV7-3; J: TRBJ2-3; D: NA; size: NA; CDR3: CASSLGGATTTDTQYF; DNA: TGTGCCAGCAGCTTAGGGGGGGCGACTACCACAGATACGCAGTATTTT
V: TRBV6-5; J: TRBJ1-4; D: NA; size: once; CDR3: CASSYGQLSEKLFF; DNA: TGTGCCAGCAGTTATGGACAGTTATCCGAAAAACTGTTTTTT
V: TRBV20-1; J: TRBJ1-2; D: NA; size: NA; CDR3: CSASGRDGYTF; DNA: TGCAGTGCTAGCGGGAGGGATGGCTACACCTTC
V: TRBV7-2; J: TRBJ1-3; D: NA; size: NA; CDR3: CASSQTGDSGNTIYF; DNA: TGTGCCAGCAGCCAGACAGGAGACTCTGGAAACACCATATATTTT
V: TRBV7-8; J: TRBJ1-1; D: TRBD1; size: NA; CDR3: CASSLVGTGELGNTEAFF; DNA: TGTGCCAGCAGCTTAGTAGGGACAGGGGAGTTGGGGAACACTGAAGCTTTCTTT